A single sample is the source of the 15 T cell receptor beta chains below, sequenced in a study of beta chain features in type 1 diabetes. General study results and limits: For Type 1 diabetes patients, all four CD4+ subsets carried TCRB CDR3s that were moderately but significantly shorter.

The authors reverse transcribed all of the isolated RNA, so sequencing captured expressed TCRB transcripts. Method: immunoSEQ multiplex PCR; TCRdb's copy keeps in-frame clones and lacks some. This table holds approximately 730,000 clones, 10% to 15% found once. These receptors' antigens are unknown. Source material: naive CD4+ T cells from blood. All receptors come from a man younger than 35 with type 1 diabetes.

J is TRBJ2-1 and V is TRBV30; TRBD2 matches at 7 bases. CDR3 length: 14 residues. The ends lost 3 bases at V and 7 bases at J; junction bases unmatched: 9. The V gene's germline CDR1 is GTSNPN and CDR2 SVGIG (reference sequence). The CDR3: CAWRGLAEGNEQFF. The CDR3 coding sequence is TGTGCCTGGAGGGGGCTAGCGGAGGGGAATGAGCAGTTCTTC.

The chain employs TRBV30 and TRBJ2-7, with D hard to call. The CDR3 sequence is 11 residues long. From germline, CDR1 is GTSNPN and CDR2 SVGIG (reference sequence). V shed 5 bases and J shed 7 bases, with 12 bases lying between them. CDR3 nucleotide sequence: TGTGCCTGGGCGCAGACGTGGGAGCAGTACTTC. Protein product: CAWAQTWEQYF.

This clone turned up a few times. The V gene is TRBV30, the J gene TRBJ1-3; D is ambiguous. In germline, CDR1 is GTSNPN, CDR2 SVGIG (reference sequence). This CDR3 comprises 14 residues. Trimming took 2 bases from V and 0 from J, leaving 8 bases between them. CDR3 sequence reads: CAWSLAGSGNTIYF. Written as DNA, the CDR3 is TGTGCCTGGAGTCTCGCGGGCTCTGGAAACACCATATATTTT. The whole variable domain, filled in from reference TRBV30 and TRBJ1-3, reads SQTIHQWPATLVQPVGSPLSLECTVEGTSNPNLYWYRQAAGRGLQLLFYSVGIGQISSEVPQNLSASRPQDRQFILSSKKLLLSDSGFYLCAWSLAGSGNTIYFGEGSWLTVV.

The V call is TRBV18, the J call TRBJ1-1; D is ambiguous. V gave up 6 bases and J gave up 1 base, with 9 bases separating them. The CDR3 is 13 amino acids. Germline V gene sequence: CDR1 KGHSH, CDR2 LQKENI. CDR3 in DNA: TGTGCCAGCTCGGAGGCGGGGAACACTGAAGCTTTCTTT. Its translation: CASSEAGNTEAFF.

This chain links TRBV28 with TRBJ2-2; D unclear. Trimming left V 3 bases short and J 1 base short, with 9 bases between. Germline assignment: CDR1 MDHEN and CDR2 SYDVKM. The CDR3 extends over 15 amino acids. The chain's CDR3 is CASSFGSLNTGELFF. CDR3 DNA: TGTGCCAGCAGTTTTGGGTCTTTGAACACCGGGGAGCTGTTTTTT.

This clone was seen a handful of times. V gene TRBV6-1 combines with J gene TRBJ1-2; possible D gene TRBD1, 5 bases. The CDR3 spans 13 residues. Germline V gives CDR1 MNHNS, CDR2 SASEGT. With 6 bases removed from V and 5 bases from J, the gap between germline ends came to 13 bases. CDR3 amino acids: CASSLQSGYGYTF. The CDR3 DNA follows: TGTGCCAGCAGCCTCCAGTCAGGGTATGGCTACACCTTC.

This clone has just a few counts. The V call is TRBV7-9, the J call TRBJ2-7; TRBD1 or TRBD2 may be the D gene (5 bases each). The CDR3 is 12 residues long. The V and J ends lost 5 bases and 6 bases respectively, with 11 bases between them. CDR1 and CDR2 from the germline V gene are SEHNR and FQNEAQ (reference sequence). CDR3: CASSPRGAEQYF. The DNA of the CDR3 is TGTGCCAGCAGCCCCCGAGGGGCCGAGCAGTACTTC.

The table lists this clone with a few counts. The V gene is TRBV7-9, the J gene TRBJ2-1, with D perhaps matching TRBD2 (6 bases). The CDR3 covers 13 residues. Trimming removed 0 bases at V and 12 bases at J, with 12 bases between. The V gene's germline CDR1 is SEHNR and CDR2 FQNEAQ (reference sequence). CDR3 coding DNA: TGTGCCAGCAGCTTAGCGACCGGGGGTTGGCAGTTCTTC. It encodes CASSLATGGWQFF.

This clone has more than one count but fewer than ten. The chain carries TRBV13 and TRBJ2-7, with 8 bases fitting TRBD1. Germline-derived CDR1 and CDR2 are PRHDT and FYEKMQ (reference sequence). The CDR3 consists of 16 residues. V was clipped by 3 bases and J by 2 bases; unmatched bases: 9. The CDR3 sequence is CASSFVGGQGTYEQYF. The CDR3 DNA reads TGTGCCAGCAGCTTCGTCGGCGGACAGGGAACCTACGAGCAGTACTTC.

This clone occurred a few times. This chain uses TRBV18 with TRBJ1-1; tentative D call: TRBD1 (6 bases). V gave up 2 bases and J gave up 1 base, with 11 bases separating them. The CDR3 length is 15 residues. Looked up from germline, CDR1 is KGHSH and CDR2 is LQKENI. The CDR3 loop is CASSPIGGTNTEAFF. CDR3 in DNA: TGTGCCAGCTCACCAATAGGGGGGACGAACACTGAAGCTTTCTTT.

This clone was seen more than once but under ten times. The rearrangement uses TRBV4-1 and TRBJ1-5, with TRBD1 identical over 7 bases. The V segment lost 0 bases and the J segment 2 bases; nucleotides outside the gene matches: 7. Germline-derived CDR1 and CDR2 are MGHRA and YSYEKL. The CDR3 loop spans 17 amino acids. The CDR3 DNA reads as TGCGCCAGCAGCCAAGATGGAGGGGGCCGAGGCAATCAGCCCCAGCATTTT. Its translation is CASSQDGGGRGNQPQHF.

This chain joins TRBV30 and TRBJ2-6; D is unclear. V lost 8 bases and J lost 0, with 8 bases in between. The CDR3 runs 13 residues. CDR1 and CDR2 from the germline V gene are GTSNPN and SVGIG (reference sequence). The CDR3 spells CARLDSGANVLTF. The CDR3 bases are TGTGCCCGCTTGGACTCTGGGGCCAACGTCCTGACTTTC.

The chain carries TRBV5-1 and TRBJ1-1; D may be TRBD1 (6 bases). The CDR3 spans 14 residues. Germline V lookup: CDR1 SGHRS, CDR2 YFSETQ. Trimming stripped 4 bases from V and 1 base from J, with 11 bases between. The CDR3, as DNA: TGCGCCAGCAGCAACCTCAGGGGGAACACTGAAGCTTTCTTT. Translated: CASSNLRGNTEAFF.

A few counts support this clone. The chain couples TRBV15 to TRBJ2-5; D assignment may be TRBD1 or TRBD2 (5 bases each). The V end was cut by 1 base, the J end by 7 bases, with 13 bases between. The CDR3 runs to 14 residues. CDR1 is LNHNV, CDR2 YYDKDF, per germline (reference sequence). This CDR3 reads CATSRVGTWGTQYF. CDR3 nucleotide sequence: TGTGCCACCAGCAGAGTTGGGACGTGGGGGACCCAGTACTTC.

This clone has a handful of counts. The genes are TRBV2 and TRBJ2-2; no definite D call. Trimming left V 3 bases short and J 4 bases short, with 6 bases between. The CDR3 runs 13 residues. Germline V gene lookup returns CDR1 SNHLY and CDR2 FYNNEI. CDR3 nucleotides: TGTGCCAGCAGTGATTGGGTCACCGGGGAGCTGTTTTTT. This translates into CASSDWVTGELFF.